This TCR beta chain was sequenced during a study of blood T cell repertoires in COVID-19. Clones were read by immunoSEQ multiplex PCR, and TCRdb kept only the in-frame ones, dropping some. The table has hundreds of thousands of clones, about 85% seen once; the top ten hold roughly 3.6%. This clone was seen a handful of times. The source of this sequence is a woman younger than 35 with acute or convalescent COVID-19. Sequences were obtained from peripheral blood.

CDR3 in amino acids: CASSIDDSVRQPQHF. DNA of the CDR3: TGTGCCAGTAGTATAGATGATTCGGTACGTCAGCCCCAGCATTTT. This chain links TRBV19 with TRBJ1-5; D gene unclear. CDR1 is LNHDA and CDR2 is SQIVND in the germline V gene (reference sequence). V was clipped by 0 bases and J by 6 bases, with 12 bases between them. The CDR3 is 15 residues long.